The entry that follows covers one TCR beta chain sequence. Its matching antigen is unknown. CDR3 length: 14 amino acids. The germline CDR1 and CDR2 sequences are MNHEY and SVGAGI. The V and J ends lost 6 bases and 0 bases respectively, with 9 bases between them. The data originate from a study of T cell responses to AZD1222 COVID-19 vaccine. Sequenced by immunoSEQ multiplex PCR; TCRdb stores in-frame clones only, minus some. The sample lists about 86,000 clones, roughly 88% occurring once. Overall study results and limits: Seropositive status at baseline applied to only 6 or 7 AZD1222 recipients. Nearly half of the spike-specific TCRs reportedly recognize variant regions that carry no mutations. None of the repertoires were sampled until the peak T cell response had passed.

This chain joins TRBV6-5 and TRBJ1-5; D not resolved. The sequences come from peripheral blood, collected on day 0 of MenACWY control vaccination. This sequence was found in an adult in good health. The DNA of the CDR3 is TGTGCCAGCAGCCTGGAGAGTAGCAATCAGCCCCAGCATTTT. As protein: CASSLESSNQPQHF.